This T cell receptor beta chain was identified during a study of T cell repertoires in cytomegalovirus infection. Looking at the study overall: Signatures in public TCR beta sequences pointed to both CMV infection and matching HLA type. Study results and caveats: Summed frequency of shared TCR beta families picked out CMV carriers who also had the relevant HLA. Ex vivo, HLA-C-restricted CMV-specific TCR beta clonotypes prevailed over the rest of the response.

A few counts support this clonotype. Its antigen is currently unknown. One entry per CDR3 protein, called by TCRdb with MiXCR from the reads. Of 750,000 to 950,000 distinct CDR3 sequences listed, 25% to 30% are singletons. This CDR3 has 14 residues. CDR1 and CDR2 (germline): MNHEY, SVGEGT. V shed 0 bases and J shed 4 bases, with 9 bases lying between them. This clonotype was obtained from a human donor in good health (CMV status not recorded). Some clones in this sample may be carry-over from other donors' samples. The chain carries TRBV6-2 or TRBV6-3 and TRBJ1-1, with D unclear. The sequencing used cultured CD8+ T cells from PBMCs, collected from culture after CMV antigen stimulation. CDR3 sequence reads: CASSYSVRGTEAFF. DNA for the CDR3: TGTGCCAGCAGTTACTCGGTCCGCGGCACTGAAGCTTTCTTT.